The 26 T cell receptor beta chains given below trace back to one sample, sequenced in a study of molecular identifiers for immune sequencing clone quantification. Via MiXCR, TCRdb re-called the PCR reads, giving one row per CDR3 protein. Found here are under 650,000 distinct CDR3 sequences, 15% to 20% of them singletons; the top ten hold approximately 0.9%. Input material: naive CD8+ T cells from blood, with Jurkat cell RNA spiked in. The subset denotes: FACS-sorted CD8+CD4-CCR7+CD45RA+ naive T cells. Receptor source: a human donor in good health. Some libraries in this study had Jurkat cell RNA spiked in.

This clonotype was picked up many times. The chain is built from TRBV5-1 and TRBJ1-1; D is unclear. Germline CDR1 SGHRS, CDR2 YFSETQ. The CDR3 totals 12 residues. The V end was cut by 3 bases, the J end by 6 bases, with 9 bases between. This CDR3 reads CASSSDGAEAFF. The CDR3 bases are TGCGCCAGCAGCTCGGACGGAGCTGAAGCTTTCTTT.

Worth noting for this clonotype: It is likely a read error, because the conserved phenylalanine at the end of the CDR3 is missing. This sequence joins TRBV19 and TRBJ2-1; 8 bases align to TRBD2. Germline V gene data show CDR1 as LNHDA and CDR2 as SQIVND (reference sequence). The V and J ends lost 4 bases and 8 bases, in that order; junction bases with no gene match: 4. This CDR3 is 13 amino acids long. As DNA, the CDR3 is TGTGCCAGTAGTAGGACTAGCATTTATGAGCAGTTCCTC. Protein sequence: CASSRTSIYEQFL.

This clonotype was detected many times. The J gene is TRBJ2-5, the V gene TRBV4-2, with 10 bases matching TRBD2. V dropped 3 bases and J dropped 1; count of bases not matched to a gene: 14. The germline CDR1 and CDR2 sequences are LGHNA and YNFKEQ. The CDR3 totals 19 residues. CDR3 sequence (DNA): TGTGCCAGCAGCCACCCCCCCAGGCTAGCGGGAGTCAGCCAAGAGACCCAGTACTTC. Residues: CASSHPPRLAGVSQETQYF.

This clonotype was seen many times. The J gene is TRBJ2-7, the V gene TRBV28; TRBD1 aligns across 11 bases. This CDR3 region has 14 residues. The V and J ends lost 5 bases and 5 bases, in that order; junction bases with no gene match: 5. Germline-derived CDR1 and CDR2 are MDHEN and SYDVKM. CDR3 in amino acids: CASSVRTGGDEQYF. In DNA form, the CDR3 reads TGTGCCAGCAGTGTCAGGACAGGGGGCGACGAGCAGTACTTC.

This clonotype was detected ten times or more. The V gene is TRBV4-3, the J gene TRBJ2-1, with D perhaps matching TRBD1 or TRBD2 (7 bases each). The V and J ends lost 0 bases and 6 bases respectively, with 15 bases between them. The CDR3 is made up of 16 amino acids. The germline V gene has CDR1 LGHNA and CDR2 YSLEER. CDR3 nucleotide sequence: TGCGCCAGCAGCCAAGAACGCAGGGGGGGAGGCAATGAGCAGTTCTTC. It translates to CASSQERRGGGNEQFF.

Comment on this clonotype: A single base separates this from a much larger clone, so it may be a read error. The gene calls are TRBV9 and TRBJ2-3; D not resolved. Germline CDR1 is SGDLS and CDR2 is YYNGEE. The CDR3 loop spans 15 amino acids. The ends were cut back, 6 bases at V and 2 bases at J, with 16 bases in the middle. DNA for the CDR3: TGTGCCAGCAAACCCGCGGATTCTTCCACAGATACGCAGTATTTT. This gives the protein CASKPADSSTDTQYF. Based on the CDR3 plus reference TRBV9 and TRBJ2-3, the full variable domain is DSGVTQTPKHLITATGQRVTLRCSPRSGDLSVYWYQQSLDQGLQFLIQYYNGEERAKGNILERFSAQQFPDLHSELNLSSLELGDSALYFCASKPADSSTDTQYFGPGTRLTVL.

This clonotype has just a few counts. The chain uses TRBV13 and TRBJ2-7; D unclear. This CDR3 has 13 residues. Trimming left V 4 bases short and J 2 bases short, with 9 bases between. Germline assignment: CDR1 PRHDT and CDR2 FYEKMQ (reference sequence). The CDR3 reads CASSSYGAYEQYF. The DNA for the CDR3 is TGTGCCAGCAGCTCGTACGGAGCCTACGAGCAGTACTTC.

For this clonotype: A single base separates this from a much larger clone, so it may be a read error. This likely comes from a read error, as the CDR3 has no conserved phenylalanine or tryptophan at its end. V and J are TRBV7-6 and TRBJ1-1, with TRBD1 matching 11 bases. This CDR3 region has 14 residues. Germline CDR1 and CDR2: SGHVS and FNYEAQ. V trimming: 4 bases; J trimming: 7 bases; junction bases outside the gene matches: 5. CDR3 nucleotides: TGTGCCAGCAGCTCAGGACAGGGGGCAAATGAAGCTTTCTCT. It translates to CASSSGQGANEAFS.

The V and J genes are TRBV20-1 and TRBJ2-1; 11 nucleotides agree with TRBD2. CDR1 and CDR2 from the germline V gene are DFQATT and SNEGSKA (reference sequence). The trim removed 3 bases at V and 7 bases at J, leaving 11 bases unmatched. The CDR3 extends over 16 amino acids. This chain's CDR3 is CSARDTSGGIGNEQFF. For the CDR3, the DNA is TGCAGTGCTAGGGACACTAGCGGGGGCATCGGTAATGAGCAGTTCTTC.

In its sample, this clonotype was seen many times. J is TRBJ2-3 and V is TRBV3-1; 11 positions match TRBD2. The CDR3 totals 15 residues. Germline lookup yields CDR1 LGHDT and CDR2 YNNKEL (reference sequence). The V segment lost 7 bases and the J segment 7 bases; nucleotides outside the gene matches: 10. CDR3 DNA sequence: TGTGCCAGCACCCAGTCTAGCGGGGGGTTCCATACGCAGTATTTT. As protein: CASTQSSGGFHTQYF.

In its sample, this clonotype was seen many times. This chain links TRBV6-2 or TRBV6-3 with TRBJ1-1; D is ambiguous. This CDR3 spans 15 amino acids. The germline gives CDR1 MNHEY, CDR2 SVGEGT. V gave up 5 bases and J gave up 0 bases, with 13 bases separating them. In DNA form, the CDR3 reads TGTGCCAGCAGTCCCACGGGTTTCATGAACACTGAAGCTTTCTTT. The encoded protein is CASSPTGFMNTEAFF.

Ten or more counts support this clonotype. Germline is not matched at one junction end, which may reflect a read error. The chain carries TRBV28 and TRBJ2-7, with D hard to call. CDR3 size: 10 residues. Germline V gene lookup returns CDR1 MDHEN and CDR2 SYDVKM. The CDR3: CASSFGWIFF. CDR3 DNA sequence: TGTGCCAGCAGTTTCGGGTGGATTTTCTTT.

At least ten counts were recorded for this clonotype. This sequence joins TRBV5-4 and TRBJ1-3; the match to TRBD1 covers 8 bases. Germline lookup yields CDR1 SGHNT and CDR2 YYREEE (reference sequence). Losses at the gene ends were 2 bases for V and 4 bases for J; bases not matched to a gene: 11. This CDR3 is 17 amino acids long. DNA of the CDR3: TGTGCCAGCAGCTTAGCTACAGGGGGTCTGTCGGGAAACACCATATATTTT. Its translation is CASSLATGGLSGNTIYF.

Many counts were recorded for this clonotype. This chain connects TRBV25-1 to TRBJ2-5; the D is unclear. The CDR3 loop spans 12 amino acids. Trimming took off 1 base at V and 5 bases at J, with 5 bases between the two ends. Germline values: CDR1 MGHDK, CDR2 SYGVNS. DNA of the CDR3: TGTGCCAGCAGTGAATTGCATGAGACCCAGTACTTC. It specifies CASSELHETQYF. Combining the CDR3 with reference TRBV25-1 and TRBJ2-5 gives the whole variable domain EADIYQTPRYLVIGTGKKITLECSQTMGHDKMYWYQQDPGMELHLIHYSYGVNSTEKGDLSSESTVSRIRTEHFPLTLESARPSHTSQYLCASSELHETQYFGPGTRLLVL.

Worth noting for this clonotype: A single base separates this from a much larger clone, so it may be a read error. The rearrangement joins TRBV27 to TRBJ1-5; weak D call: TRBD1 (6 bases). Matching the DNA end better, TRBJ2-3 makes the J call doubtful. There are 13 residues in the CDR3. Germline CDR1 is MNHEY and CDR2 is SMNVEV (reference sequence). CDR3 sequence: CASSFSGEQPQYF. The CDR3 DNA sequence: TGTGCCAGCAGTTTCTCAGGGGAACAGCCCCAGTATTTT.

This clonotype has a handful of counts. This chain joins TRBV15 and TRBJ2-7; D possibly corresponds to TRBD2 (5 bases). Germline-derived CDR1 and CDR2 are LNHNV and YYDKDF (reference sequence). The CDR3 runs to 14 residues. Trimming removed 0 bases from V and 0 bases from J, with 6 bases in between. This CDR3 is CATSREGSSYEQYF. In nucleotides, the CDR3 is TGTGCCACCAGCAGAGAAGGGAGCTCCTACGAGCAGTACTTC.

For this clonotype: An end of the junction differs from the germline gene, which may be a read error. The rearrangement joins TRBV14 to TRBJ2-7; D possibly corresponds to TRBD2 (5 bases). This CDR3 is built from 13 residues. Germline V gene data show CDR1 as SGHDN and CDR2 as FVKESK. The CDR3 sequence is CASSQDRAGEQHF. Here the CDR3 DNA reads TGTGCCAGCAGCCAAGATAGGGCTGGGGAGCAGCACTTC.

The sample holds many counts of this clonotype. This sequence joins TRBV4-3 and TRBJ1-1, with D unclear. The CDR3 consists of 15 residues. Deletions cut 1 base from V and 7 bases from J, with 16 bases between. Looked up from germline, CDR1 is LGHNA and CDR2 is YSLEER. This CDR3 reads CASSQALHLQDEAFF. DNA for the CDR3: TGCGCCAGCAGCCAAGCCCTACACCTTCAAGATGAAGCTTTCTTT.

This clonotype was observed once. A much larger clone lies one base from this, so it may be a read error. The chain recombines TRBV2 with TRBJ2-7; no definite D call. Trimming stripped 8 bases from V and 9 bases from J, with 20 bases between. CDR3 length: 13 amino acids. Per the germline V gene, CDR1 is SNHLY and CDR2 is FYNNEI. This CDR3 is CASLDLVLSAQYF. DNA of the CDR3: TGTGCCAGCCTGGACCTGGTTCTCTCCGCGCAGTACTTC.

This clonotype was observed many times. This chain joins TRBV6-5 and TRBJ1-2; D uncertain. The CDR3 sequence is 13 residues long. Trimming removed 6 bases at V and 5 bases at J, with 13 bases between. Germline-derived CDR1 and CDR2 are MNHEY and SVGAGI. The CDR3 protein is CASSLSRLYGYTF. CDR3 coding DNA: TGTGCCAGCAGCCTCAGTAGGTTATATGGCTACACCTTC.

The chain has TRBV7-3 and TRBJ2-3; the D is unclear. There are 13 residues in the CDR3. Germline lookup yields CDR1 SGHTA and CDR2 FQGTGA. Between the trimmed V and J ends, which lost 4 bases and 5 bases, there was a span of 10 bases. For the CDR3, the DNA is TGTGCCAGCAGCTCTATCGCGCAAGATACGCAGTATTTT. This codes for CASSSIAQDTQYF.

In the case of this clonotype: Compared with germline, one end of the junction differs, possibly owing to a read error. The chain combines TRBV28 with TRBJ2-2; TRBD2 matches 9 bases. The germline CDR1 and CDR2 sequences are MDHEN and SYDVKM. This CDR3 is built from 15 residues. CDR3 in DNA: TGTGCCAGCAGTCCTCGGCGGGAGGGCCCCGGGGAGCCGTTTTTT. Protein sequence: CASSPRREGPGEPFF.

This clonotype was seen only a few times. This rearrangement joins TRBV12-3 or TRBV12-4 to TRBJ1-1, with a possible D match to TRBD1 (6 bases). The CDR3 runs 14 residues. The germline V and J ends were trimmed by 3 bases and 6 bases, with 14 bases remaining between them. The CDR3 region is CASSFTGLSAEAFF. The CDR3, as DNA: TGTGCCAGCAGTTTCACAGGGTTGTCGGCTGAAGCTTTCTTT.

The gene calls are TRBV12-3 or TRBV12-4 and TRBJ2-1, with D possibly being TRBD2 (6 bases). The ends were cut back, 6 bases at V and 9 bases at J, with 15 bases in the middle. This CDR3 region has 13 residues. CDR3 loop: CASSPGLQFEQFF. The CDR3 DNA is TGTGCCAGCAGCCCGGGACTCCAGTTTGAGCAGTTCTTC.

This clonotype turned up a few times. The chain recombines TRBV19 with TRBJ2-1; D might be TRBD1 or TRBD2, each matching 6 bases. The V gene lost 6 bases and the J gene lost 6 bases, with 12 bases spanning the gap. The CDR3 sequence is 13 residues long. The V gene's germline CDR1 is LNHDA and CDR2 SQIVND (reference sequence). The CDR3 coding sequence is TGTGCCAGTAGGGAAGGGGGAGGCAATGAGCAGTTCTTC. Translation: CASREGGGNEQFF.

In this sample, this clonotype turned up many times. The chain links TRBV27 to TRBJ1-6; D is perhaps TRBD1 (5 bases). CDR3 length: 13 residues. The germline V and J ends were trimmed by 5 bases and 10 bases, with 12 bases remaining between them. CDR1 is MNHEY, CDR2 SMNVEV, per germline (reference sequence). The CDR3 DNA is TGTGCCAGCAGTCCCGACGGGGGATCACCCCTCCACTTT. Translated: CASSPDGGSPLHF.